This T cell receptor (beta chain) was sequenced for a study of regulatory T cells in long-lasting Graves disease (dated by TCRdb to the early 2020s). Regarding the complete study: Newly diagnosed Graves' disease patients had taken antithyroid drugs for less than 3 months. Patients with persistent Graves' disease were compared with patients with newly diagnosed Graves' disease using TCR sequencing and RNA sequencing of peripheral blood. The study was conducted in China and was registered as a clinical trial. A total of 33 samples underwent TCR sequencing, from roughly 13 patients with persistent Graves' disease and some 20 patients with newly diagnosed Graves' disease. Study-wide findings and limitations: Only the TCR beta chain was sequenced and analyzed. TRBV28, TRBJ1-2 and TRBJ2-5 were preferentially used in persistent disease, while TRBV20-1 and TRBJ2-1 were favored in newly diagnosed disease. Only peripheral blood was studied, because thyroid tissue, the primary lesion, was inaccessible. Compared with newly diagnosed patients, patients with persistent Graves' disease had lower TCR Shannon entropy and fewer highly expanded clones, which suggests clonal expansion. Persistent patients shared more public clonotypes among themselves (fewer than 3,000) than newly diagnosed patients did (over 900). As a limitation, the authors acknowledged that the small sample size may reduce accuracy.

Libraries were constructed by multiplex PCR. The reads were generated on an Illumina HiSeq 4000. To build TCR beta libraries, CDR3 regions were amplified by Arm-PCR using iRepertoire HTBI primers. PCR products were gel purified before sequencing. As for the authors' bioinformatics: A total of around 59 TRBV and under 15 TRBJ segments were identified across samples and were used for gene usage analysis of CDR3 amino acid clonotypes. COPE and FqMerger were used to merge the filtered high-quality paired reads into contigs. BLAST was used to align contigs to IMGT TRBV, TRBD and TRBJ reference genes, with CDR3 defined following IMGT. Any clonotype with a frequency above 0.1% was counted as a highly expanded clone. Repertoire diversity was measured by Shannon entropy, and V-J evenness by the Gini coefficient. A clonotype found in more than one individual was treated as public. TCRdb took the public reads, trimmed them with fastp at Q25, ran MiXCR for clone calling and kept in-frame beta chains. Rows are unified per CDR3 protein, each entry keeping the most common DNA and genes. The V and J calls shown here were made by TCRdb, not taken from the authors' results. The sample records some 230,000 distinct CDR3 sequences, 15% to 20% of which are singletons. The ten largest account for around 20% of the sample.

A note on this clonotype: What this receptor recognizes is not known. Base qualities are not recorded, but no much larger clone differs from it by a single base.

Explained via the paper, the time point label denotes: newly diagnosed GD, antithyroid drugs for less than 3 months. RNA was extracted from PBMCs in TRIzol for both TCR sequencing and RNA sequencing. The diagnosis of Graves' disease followed American Thyroid Association guidelines. Recruitment of patients was carried out at an endocrinology department in Xi'an, China. Each patient gave 7.5 to 10 milliliters of peripheral blood, collected in an EDTA anticoagulant tube. Ficoll Paque Plus density gradient separation was used to isolate PBMCs, and no additional T cell sorting was done. An Agilent 2100 Bioanalyzer and agarose gel were used to check RNA quality, while a NanoDrop 2000 measured RNA concentration. Here V drops 2 bases and J drops 8 bases, and the junction holds 5 bases not matched to any gene. Spanning cysteine to phenylalanine, the CDR3 consists of 15 amino acids. Here the CDR3 DNA is all that survives: 45 bases in frame from base 1. The germline V gene gives CDR1 as MNHEY and CDR2 as SVGEGT.

Rearrangement joined TRBV6-2 or TRBV6-3 to TRBJ2-1; the junction holds 11 bases that match TRBD2. The sample was peripheral blood mononuclear cells (PBMCs), taken at new diagnosis, from a patient treated with antithyroid drugs. The sequence came from a female donor with Graves disease. The CDR3 region has the sequence CASSYTLLAGDEQFF. The DNA sequence is as follows: TGTGCCAGCAGTTACACCCTACTAGCGGGAGATGAGCAGTTCTTC.